The clone carrying this T cell receptor beta chain was picked up one time. Sequenced by immunoSEQ multiplex PCR; TCRdb stores in-frame clones only, minus some. There are around 150,000 clones in the sample; over 80% occur only once, and over 3.5% lies in the top ten. The data are from a study of blood T cell repertoires in COVID-19. Germline V lookup: CDR1 SGHRS, CDR2 YFSETQ. Trimming stripped 5 bases from V and 0 bases from J, with 6 bases between. The CDR3 has 13 amino acids. This rearrangement joins TRBV5-1 to TRBJ1-3; D ambiguous. The origin of this receptor is a woman aged 45-59 years with acute or convalescent COVID-19. The source material was peripheral blood. The CDR3, as DNA: TGCGCCAGCAGGTCCCTCTCTGGAAACACCATATATTTT. Protein sequence: CASRSLSGNTIYF.